The TCR beta chain under discussion was sequenced for a study of OX40 agonist ivuxolimab in advanced cancers. Looking at the study overall: Ivuxolimab was an agonistic, fully human IgG2 monoclonal antibody directed against OX40 (CD134), a costimulatory receptor. Intravenous ivuxolimab was administered to patients every 2 weeks at six dose levels: 0.01, 0.1, 0.3, 1.5, 3 and 10 mg/kg. A male proportion of roughly 85% and a mean age of approximately 62 years, ranging from about 20 to 79, were recorded for the dose-escalation cohort. The paper describes the monotherapy dose-escalation part (N = 52 patients) of the phase I trial of ivuxolimab. Partial responses occurred in three dose-escalation patients: two with cutaneous melanoma and one with hepatocellular carcinoma. Prior anti-PD-1, anti-PD-L1 or anti-CTLA-4 therapy was permitted, and checkpoint inhibitors had been received by about two fifths of dose-escalation patients. The point of sequencing TCRbeta in the periphery was to test whether ivuxolimab changed TCR sequence diversity and drove clonal T-cell expansion. Of the approximately 50 dose-escalation patients, hepatocellular carcinoma was present in some 19, melanoma in approximately 15, renal cell carcinoma in 9 and head and neck cancer in 9.

CDR1 and CDR2 are drawn from the germline V gene (reference sequence): MNHNY, SVGAGI. V is cut by 2 bases and J by 1 base, and the space between the germline ends is 11 bases. The CDR3 contains 15 residues, cysteine and phenylalanine counted. Of the read, only the CDR3 DNA is kept; its 45 bases are in frame from base 1. The trial excluded patients who had a history of autoimmune disease or were on systemic immunosuppression. In every dose cohort, peripheral blood was drawn for TCR sequencing at baseline, cycle 4 day 1, and cycle 7 day 1. Samples came from an open-label, multicenter, first-in-human phase I dose-escalation trial of ivuxolimab. Adults with locally advanced or metastatic head and neck squamous cell, hepatocellular, melanoma or renal cell carcinoma were enrolled in the trial. Before TCR sequencing, CD4+ T cells and CD8+ T cells were sorted from peripheral blood as separate populations.

As concerns this clone: This clone's antigen is unknown. Per-nucleotide qualities are absent, and no much larger clonotype sits a single base away.

Genomic DNA was isolated from the sorted cells so that the TCRbeta CDR3 region could be sequenced. The immunoSEQ Assay was used for sequencing of TCRbeta CDR3 regions. TCRdb retrieved this table from immuneACCESS and kept in-frame rearrangements only. Not all clones are present; in checked studies, unresolved V genes account for under half, and no reason is known for the remainder. The sample yields 95,000 to 100,000 clones; around 85% were counted once. 1.4% to 1.5% of the sample comes from the top ten. What the research found in general, with its limitations: At doses of 0.1 to 3.0 mg/kg, clonal expansion of both CD4+ and CD8+ T cells in blood was seen between baseline and week 6. Low levels of normalized T-cell clonal expansion were also seen in some nonresponding patients. After ivuxolimab, CD8+ T cells had more expanded clones than CD4+ T cells on average. In partial responders in the 0.1-3.0 mg/kg groups, normalized peripheral clonal expansion was found to be among the lowest, especially among CD8+ T cells. The antigen specificity of the peripheral T cells that underwent clonal expansion was not determined.

The receptor was isolated from an adult with an advanced solid tumor such as melanoma, head and neck, liver or kidney cancer. This sample comprised CD4+ or CD8+ T cells sorted from blood, obtained in a trial of the OX40 agonist ivuxolimab. The sequence is built from TRBV6-6 and TRBJ1-1, with the D gene call left open. The CDR3 loop reads CASSYPLAENTEAFF. The nucleotide sequence is TGTGCCAGCAGTTACCCATTGGCAGAGAACACTGAAGCTTTCTTT.